Sequencing of this T cell receptor beta chain was carried out in a study of Ad26.COV2.S vaccination and SARS-CoV-2 variants. Study overall: The trial was COV1001 and the donor's arm was Ad26.COV2.S. Intramuscular Ad26.COV2.S doses were given once or twice, 56 days apart.

V dropped 4 bases and J dropped 5 bases, with 18 bases sitting between them. CDR1 is SGHRS, CDR2 YFSETQ, per germline. The CDR3 has 15 residues. The treatment is: approximately 18 received Ad26.COV2.S at low or high dose, single or two shots; roughly five received placebo; per-sample allocation not given. After the first vaccine or placebo injection, samples were drawn on day 63. Profiling relied on immunoSEQ multiplex PCR, and the TCRdb table lists in-frame clones only, not all of them. The table lists about 350,000 clones, approximately 84% of them singletons. Here the sequenced sample was peripheral blood, taken in a trial of Ad26.COV2.S vaccine versus placebo. The chain employs TRBV5-1 and TRBJ2-5; weak D call: TRBD1 (5 bases). The sequence was collected from a person between 18 and 65 years old who received the Ad26.COV2.S COVID-19 vaccine or a placebo. In nucleotides, the CDR3 is TGCGCCAGCAGCCCGGATGGGGCAGGGCTGGAGACCCAGTACTTC. Its protein product is CASSPDGAGLETQYF.